Each of the 28 T cell receptor beta chains below was sequenced from the same sample in a study of blood T cell repertoires in COVID-19. Sequencing used immunoSEQ multiplex PCR; TCRdb keeps in-frame clones, though not all of them. The data hold some 380,000 clones, with approximately 86% observed a single time. The specimen was PBMCs or T cells enriched from blood (not recorded which). These receptors were collected from a woman in her thirties or forties with acute COVID-19.

The chain couples TRBV6-5 to TRBJ1-3, with a possible D match to TRBD1 (6 bases). This CDR3 has 14 amino acids. Germline values: CDR1 MNHEY, CDR2 SVGAGI. V was shortened by 7 bases and J by 0 bases, with 10 bases between the two germline ends. CDR3 coding DNA: TGTGCCAGCACCCAGGACAGCTCTGGAAACACCATATATTTT. It yields the protein CASTQDSSGNTIYF.

The table lists this clone with a few counts. This chain joins TRBV5-4 and TRBJ2-2; 10 nucleotides align to TRBD1. The V segment lost 2 bases and the J segment 5 bases; nucleotides outside the gene matches: 6. The CDR3 is made up of 16 amino acids. CDR1 and CDR2 (germline): SGHNT, YYREEE (reference sequence). CDR3 sequence reads: CASSLGDRGLTGELFF. In nucleotides, the CDR3 is TGTGCCAGCAGCTTAGGGGACAGGGGTTTAACCGGGGAGCTGTTTTTT.

This rearrangement joins TRBV7-9 to TRBJ1-2; TRBD1 aligns across 9 bases. The CDR3 loop spans 17 amino acids. Germline trimming cut 5 bases from V and 0 bases from J; bases unmatched to any gene: 10. In germline, CDR1 is SEHNR, CDR2 FQNEAQ (reference sequence). The CDR3 DNA reads as TGTGCCAGCAGCGCCCGGGACAGGGAGATAACTAACTATGGCTACACCTTC. As protein: CASSARDREITNYGYTF.

The chain carries TRBV3-1 (or the pseudogene TRBV3-2) and TRBJ2-1, with D maybe TRBD1 (5 bases). Between the trimmed V and J ends, which lost 1 base and 7 bases, there was a span of 8 bases. The germline V gene encodes CDR1 LGHDT and CDR2 YNNKEL (reference sequence). CDR3 length: 13 residues. The CDR3 here is CASSQGQKNEQFF. The CDR3 bases are TGTGCCAGCAGCCAAGGACAGAAGAATGAGCAGTTCTTC.

V is TRBV29-1 and J is TRBJ2-7; TRBD2 matches at 7 bases. The CDR3 spans 10 residues. V was pared by 6 bases and J by 5 bases, with 1 base of the junction left unmatched. The V gene's germline CDR1 is SQVTM and CDR2 ANQGSEA. Written as DNA, the CDR3 is TGCAGCGTGGGGGGGGACGAGCAGTACTTC. Protein product: CSVGGDEQYF.

This clone was observed a single time. The chain joins TRBV18 to TRBJ2-2; 8 bases match TRBD2. J gave up 3 bases and V 0 bases, and 9 bases lay outside the gene matches. In germline, CDR1 is KGHSH, CDR2 LQKENI. The CDR3 totals 18 residues. This CDR3 is CASSPPPGSGVYTGELFF. The CDR3 DNA reads TGTGCCAGCTCACCACCTCCTGGTAGCGGGGTGTACACCGGGGAGCTGTTTTTT.

The CDR3 DNA reads TGTGCCTGGAGTTCGGGGAGGGAGCTGTTTTTT. The encoded protein is CAWSSGRELFF. V is TRBV30 and J is TRBJ2-2, with D tentatively TRBD2 (5 bases). Trimming removed 2 bases at V and 9 bases at J, with 7 bases between. The CDR3 extends over 11 amino acids. Germline lookup yields CDR1 GTSNPN and CDR2 SVGIG (reference sequence).

To note about this clone: The sample has other DNA sequences that encode this CDR3 too. The chain is built from TRBV7-9 and TRBJ2-5, with a tentative D call TRBD2 (5 bases). The CDR3 extends over 12 amino acids. V was cut by 2 bases and J by 5 bases, with 6 bases left in between. Germline V gene data show CDR1 as SEHNR and CDR2 as FQNEAQ (reference sequence). CDR3 sequence reads: CASSLRGETQYF. The CDR3 DNA is TGTGCCAGCAGCTTACGCGGGGAGACCCAGTACTTC.

The chain links TRBV23-1 to TRBJ2-1; TRBD2 matches at 8 bases. TRBV23-1 is recorded as an ORF, its role being uncertain. This CDR3 has 16 residues. Trimming took 3 bases from V and 3 from J; bases not matched to a gene: 7. In DNA, the CDR3 is TGCGCCAGCAGTCATCAAAGCGGGGGAGACTACAATGAGCAGTTCTTC. This translates into CASSHQSGGDYNEQFF.

The chain carries TRBV19 and TRBJ1-4; a possible D gene is TRBD1 (5 bases). V was clipped by 2 bases and J by 6 bases, with 13 bases between them. The CDR3 has 15 amino acids. Germline values: CDR1 LNHDA, CDR2 SQIVND (reference sequence). CDR3 coding DNA: TGTGCCAGTAGTATATATCCCAGGGTTGATGAAAAACTGTTTTTT. Translated: CASSIYPRVDEKLFF.

The chain employs TRBV5-1 and TRBJ2-3; TRBD2 matches at 9 bases. The germline gives CDR1 SGHRS, CDR2 YFSETQ. This CDR3 has 15 residues. V gave up 0 bases and J gave up 3 bases; unmatched junction bases: 2. The CDR3 region has the DNA TGCGCCAGCAGCTTGGCTAGCGGGGAAACAGATACGCAGTATTTT. It codes for CASSLASGETDTQYF.

The chain joins TRBV27 to TRBJ2-5; D is unclear. Trimming pared 3 bases from V and 5 bases from J, leaving 10 bases between. This CDR3 comprises 13 residues. Germline CDR1 and CDR2: MNHEY and SMNVEV (reference sequence). CDR3 in amino acids: CASSFAVWETQYF. The CDR3 DNA follows: TGTGCCAGCAGTTTTGCGGTATGGGAGACCCAGTACTTC.

V gene TRBV5-6 combines with J gene TRBJ2-3; 10 bases are a match to TRBD1. The CDR3 runs to 15 residues. Germline CDR1 is SGHDT and CDR2 is YYEEEE. The V gene end was trimmed by 3 bases and the J gene end by 4 bases; junction bases not matched to a gene: 5. In DNA, the CDR3 is TGTGCCAGCAGCTGGGGGGACAGGGGAGCAGATACGCAGTATTTT. This codes for CASSWGDRGADTQYF. The complete variable domain, with remaining parts taken from reference TRBV5-6 and TRBJ2-3, reads DAGVTQSPTHLIKTRGQQVTLRCSPKSGHDTVSWYQQALGQGPQFIFQYYEEEERQRGNFPDRFSGHQFPNYSSELNVNALLLGDSALYLCASSWGDRGADTQYFGPGTRLTVL.

The chain links TRBV19 to TRBJ2-4; 7 bases map to TRBD1. After removal of 9 bases from V and 6 bases from J, the junction contained 5 bases not matched to a gene. The CDR3 is 12 amino acids. Per the germline V gene, CDR1 is LNHDA and CDR2 is SQIVND (reference sequence). This chain's CDR3 is CASRDSLNIQYF. DNA for the CDR3: TGTGCCAGCCGGGACAGCCTAAACATTCAGTACTTC. Looking up the rest from reference TRBV19 and TRBJ2-4 gives the full variable domain: DGGITQSPKYLFRKEGQNVTLSCEQNLNHDAMYWYRQDPGQGLRLIYYSQIVNDFQKGDIAEGYSVSREKKESFPLTVTSAQKNPTAFYLCASRDSLNIQYFGAGTRLSVL.

The chain carries TRBV2 and TRBJ2-7, with 7 bases fitting TRBD1. This CDR3 spans 15 amino acids. V lost 10 bases and J lost 0; bases outside the gene matches: 12. The germline V gene encodes CDR1 SNHLY and CDR2 FYNNEI. Here the CDR3 DNA reads TGTGCCACCAAAGACAGGGTAGGGATCTCCTACGAGCAGTACTTC. Amino acid sequence: CATKDRVGISYEQYF.

This chain connects TRBV2 to TRBJ2-7; tentatively, D is TRBD1 (5 bases). CDR3 length: 13 residues. V was shortened by 7 bases and J by 2 bases, with 12 bases between the two germline ends. Germline CDR1 and CDR2: SNHLY and FYNNEI. The CDR3 spells CASNQQDTYEQYF. CDR3 in DNA: TGTGCCAGCAACCAGCAGGACACCTACGAGCAGTACTTC.

V is TRBV2 and J is TRBJ2-2, with TRBD2 identical over 12 bases. Germline loops: CDR1 SNHLY, CDR2 FYNNEI. The CDR3 is made up of 15 amino acids. With 6 bases clipped from V and 4 bases from J, the junction kept 3 bases outside the gene matches. CDR3 DNA: TGTGCCAGCAGGGCACTAGCGGGGGGCACCGGGGAGCTGTTTTTT. Translating it yields CASRALAGGTGELFF.

The rearrangement joins TRBV24-1 to TRBJ2-5; 9 bases are shared with TRBD1. The CDR3 loop spans 19 amino acids. The trim removed 0 bases at V and 4 bases at J, leaving 14 bases unmatched. Germline V gene data show CDR1 as KGHDR and CDR2 as SFDVKD. CDR3 sequence reads: CATSDLGTGGKGGGETQYF. DNA for the CDR3: TGTGCCACCAGTGATTTGGGAACAGGGGGCAAGGGTGGTGGAGAGACCCAGTACTTC.

This clone was observed a handful of times. This rearrangement joins TRBV2 to TRBJ2-3, with D possibly TRBD2 on 6 matching bases. Trimming removed 3 bases from V and 1 base from J, with 8 bases in between. The germline V gene has CDR1 SNHLY and CDR2 FYNNEI. The CDR3 has 14 residues. The CDR3 region has the DNA TGTGCCAGCAGTGAGGAGGGACGCACAGATACGCAGTATTTT. Translating gives CASSEEGRTDTQYF. Filled out from reference TRBV2 and TRBJ2-3, the complete variable domain reads EPEVTQTPSHQVTQMGQEVILRCVPISNHLYFYWYRQILGQKVEFLVSFYNNEISEKSEIFDDQFSVERPDGSNFTLKIRSTKLEDSAMYFCASSEEGRTDTQYFGPGTRLTVL.

The genes are TRBV24-1 and TRBJ2-5; TRBD2 might be the D (5 bases). The V and J ends lost 7 bases and 5 bases respectively, with 13 bases between them. Germline V gives CDR1 KGHDR, CDR2 SFDVKD. This CDR3 region has 13 residues. In DNA, the CDR3 is TGTGCCACCAGCGACACTAGTTACGAGACCCAGTACTTC. This sequence encodes CATSDTSYETQYF.

Comment on this clone: Other DNA sequences in the same sample also yield this CDR3. The genes are TRBV27 and TRBJ1-1; D is possibly TRBD1 (6 bases). From germline, CDR1 is MNHEY and CDR2 SMNVEV (reference sequence). The CDR3 sequence is 14 residues long. Trimming removed 3 bases from V and 1 base from J, with 9 bases in between. CDR3 in amino acids: CASSFRTENTEAFF. CDR3 bases: TGTGCCAGCAGTTTTCGGACAGAGAACACTGAAGCTTTCTTT.

This sequence joins TRBV30 and TRBJ1-5; D gene uncertain. The CDR3 contains 14 residues. Germline values: CDR1 GTSNPN, CDR2 SVGIG (reference sequence). The V end lost 2 bases, the J end lost 3 bases, and 11 bases lay between the germline ends. CDR3 in amino acids: CAWSQGRSNQPQHF. As DNA, the CDR3 is TGTGCCTGGAGTCAAGGCAGGTCCAATCAGCCCCAGCATTTT.

The V call is TRBV21-1, the J call TRBJ2-2; the table's TRBD1 call for D was not verified on the DNA. TRBV21-1 is listed as a pseudogene. The CDR3 runs 20 residues. Here the CDR3 reads CASSPRPGQGAMRATGELFF. Written as DNA, the CDR3 is TGTGCCAGCAGCCCCCGACCGGGACAGGGGGCAATGAGGGCGACCGGGGAGCTGTTTTTT.

With regard to this clone: Additional DNA sequences in this sample encode the identical CDR3. CDR3 sequence: CASSLAGGNEQYF. For the CDR3, the DNA is TGTGCCAGCAGCTTAGCAGGGGGAAACGAGCAGTACTTC. This rearrangement joins TRBV7-9 to TRBJ2-7; D perhaps matches TRBD1 (6 bases). This CDR3 comprises 13 residues. CDR1 and CDR2 from the germline V gene are SEHNR and FQNEAQ (reference sequence). The V gene lost 0 bases and the J gene lost 5 bases, with 8 bases spanning the gap.

The chain is built from TRBV19 and TRBJ2-5; D is ambiguous. The CDR3 has 13 residues. CDR1 and CDR2 (germline): LNHDA, SQIVND (reference sequence). V was clipped by 5 bases and J by 0 bases, with 7 bases between them. CDR3 in amino acids: CASSATYQETQYF. The DNA of the CDR3 is TGTGCCAGTAGTGCGACATACCAAGAGACCCAGTACTTC.

J is TRBJ1-5 and V is TRBV12-3 or TRBV12-4; D unresolved. The CDR3 has 12 amino acids. The V end lost 3 bases, the J end lost 3 bases, and 3 bases lay between the germline ends. The CDR3 sequence: CASSFLNQPQHF. CDR3 DNA: TGTGCCAGCAGTTTTCTCAATCAGCCCCAGCATTTT.

This chain uses TRBV6-5 with TRBJ1-1; a weak D match, TRBD1 (5 bases). V lost 0 bases and J lost 5, with 13 bases in between. The CDR3 totals 15 residues. Germline-derived CDR1 and CDR2 are MNHEY and SVGAGI. CDR3 bases: TGTGCCAGCAGTTACTCAGCGACAGCCTCGACTGAAGCTTTCTTT. Translation: CASSYSATASTEAFF.

V usage is TRBV29-1 and J usage is TRBJ1-1, with unresolved D. The CDR3 loop spans 13 amino acids. The ends were cut back, 5 bases at V and 3 bases at J, with 13 bases in the middle. Germline-derived CDR1 and CDR2 are SQVTM and ANQGSEA. Here the CDR3 reads CSVSVGGDTEAFF. The CDR3 bases are TGCAGCGTTTCGGTCGGAGGAGACACTGAAGCTTTCTTT.